These T cell receptor beta chains were read from a single sample in a study of patients and donors after allogeneic stem cell transplantation. TCRdb passed the RT-PCR reads through MiXCR, listing each CDR3 protein once. The sample records roughly 960,000 distinct CDR3 sequences, more than 15% being singletons. Sample: blood, either unsorted or a sorted T cell fraction (not recorded which). The receptors come from a human donor who was either an allogeneic HSCT recipient or a stem cell or donor lymphocyte infusion donor (not recorded which). It is not recorded whose cells these are; they may come from a transplant donor. Each CDR3 is given with its conserved first and last residue. Each record gives: V gene, J gene, CDR3 protein.

v_gene: TRBV12-3/TRBV12-4
j_gene: TRBJ1-6
CDR3aa: CASSTPRGAGSPLHF

v_gene: TRBV5-1
j_gene: TRBJ2-5
CDR3aa: CVSSLDPARQETQYF

v_gene: TRBV5-6
j_gene: TRBJ1-2
CDR3aa: CASSNHRGWGYGYTF

v_gene: TRBV11-3
j_gene: TRBJ2-2
CDR3aa: CASSSKTSGSTGELFF

v_gene: TRBV18
j_gene: TRBJ2-7
CDR3aa: CASSPDRGAAYEQYF

v_gene: TRBV7-7
j_gene: TRBJ2-1
CDR3aa: CASSLDTGGNNEQFF

v_gene: TRBV13
j_gene: TRBJ2-5
CDR3aa: CASSSDREAQETQYF

v_gene: TRBV7-2
j_gene: TRBJ2-2
CDR3aa: CASSPLSGNGGELFF

v_gene: TRBV19
j_gene: TRBJ1-3
CDR3aa: CASSIFGQSSGNTIYF

v_gene: TRBV12-3/TRBV12-4
j_gene: TRBJ1-4
CDR3aa: CASSLGQGAREKLFF

v_gene: TRBV29-1
j_gene: TRBJ2-1
CDR3aa: CSALSGFPYNEQFF

v_gene: TRBV28
j_gene: TRBJ2-7
CDR3aa: CASSQGTSVHEQYF

v_gene: TRBV5-1
j_gene: TRBJ1-1
CDR3aa: CASSLGEGSGHTEAFF

v_gene: TRBV29-1
j_gene: TRBJ1-2
CDR3aa: CSVAGQGTGYTF

v_gene: TRBV6-1
j_gene: TRBJ1-1
CDR3aa: CASKRTGKGTEAFF

v_gene: TRBV5-1
j_gene: TRBJ2-2
CDR3aa: CASSLLGLASAGELFF

v_gene: TRBV11-3
j_gene: TRBJ2-7
CDR3aa: CASSNKAGGREQYF

v_gene: TRBV3-1
j_gene: TRBJ1-1
CDR3aa: CASSQAFWGPYTEAFF

v_gene: TRBV27
j_gene: TRBJ2-7
CDR3aa: CASSFRGFHEQYF

v_gene: TRBV5-5
j_gene: TRBJ2-1
CDR3aa: CASIRDTSSYNEQFF

v_gene: TRBV12-3/TRBV12-4
j_gene: TRBJ2-3
CDR3aa: CASSTRTGKSTDTQYF

v_gene: TRBV5-6
j_gene: TRBJ2-7
CDR3aa: CASRSGTGAMQYF

v_gene: TRBV20-1
j_gene: TRBJ1-2
CDR3aa: CSALTAALDGYTF

v_gene: TRBV25-1
j_gene: TRBJ2-1
CDR3aa: CASSEPAGPYNEQFF

v_gene: TRBV29-1
j_gene: TRBJ2-7
CDR3aa: CSSGQGLGEQYF

v_gene: TRBV6-5
j_gene: TRBJ2-5
CDR3aa: CASSYRDRGFTQYF

v_gene: TRBV4-1
j_gene: TRBJ1-2
CDR3aa: CASSHTGQGVNDGYTF

v_gene: TRBV7-6
j_gene: TRBJ2-2
CDR3aa: CASSHFSGGRSGELFF

v_gene: TRBV12-5
j_gene: TRBJ2-3
CDR3aa: CASAPLGFSTDTQYF

v_gene: TRBV6-1
j_gene: TRBJ2-3
CDR3aa: CASSGKTGALADTQYF

v_gene: TRBV4-1
j_gene: TRBJ2-1
CDR3aa: CASSHIAGALYNEQFF

v_gene: TRBV6-5
j_gene: TRBJ2-2
CDR3aa: CASSYTQPANTGELFF

v_gene: TRBV10-3
j_gene: TRBJ2-7
CDR3aa: CAIRDMRGFSYEQYF

v_gene: TRBV6-5
j_gene: TRBJ2-1
CDR3aa: CASSYSRRERSYNEQFF

v_gene: TRBV27
j_gene: TRBJ2-7
CDR3aa: CASRRGPGGRYEQYF

v_gene: TRBV29-1
j_gene: TRBJ1-1
CDR3aa: CSVDFWGARPGRNTEAFF

v_gene: TRBV20-1
j_gene: TRBJ2-1
CDR3aa: CSARDDGGYNEQFF

v_gene: TRBV7-8
j_gene: TRBJ1-5
CDR3aa: CASSSFGEVNQPQHF

v_gene: TRBV20-1
j_gene: TRBJ1-2
CDR3aa: CSARELQGFYGYTF

v_gene: TRBV28
j_gene: TRBJ2-3
CDR3aa: CASSFDRGLTDTQYF

v_gene: TRBV5-5
j_gene: TRBJ2-2
CDR3aa: CASSYGPRSRWTGELFF

v_gene: TRBV12-3/TRBV12-4
j_gene: TRBJ1-5
CDR3aa: CASKQTGYQPQHF

v_gene: TRBV5-6
j_gene: TRBJ1-1
CDR3aa: CASSLFLPGDTEAFF

v_gene: TRBV9
j_gene: TRBJ1-6
CDR3aa: CASSEQGATYNSPLHF

v_gene: TRBV6-1
j_gene: TRBJ1-2
CDR3aa: CASSGTGGLNYGYTF

v_gene: TRBV12-3/TRBV12-4
j_gene: TRBJ2-7
CDR3aa: CASSQGQPPGYEQYF

v_gene: TRBV19
j_gene: TRBJ1-5
CDR3aa: CASQGPLSANQPQHF

v_gene: TRBV20-1
j_gene: TRBJ2-1
CDR3aa: CSARGLVSGRNEQFF

v_gene: TRBV24-1
j_gene: TRBJ2-5
CDR3aa: CATRGANEETQYF

v_gene: TRBV19
j_gene: TRBJ1-1
CDR3aa: CAIRGRENTEAFF

v_gene: TRBV27
j_gene: TRBJ1-6
CDR3aa: CASSGGQGTYNSPLHF

v_gene: TRBV7-8
j_gene: TRBJ2-7
CDR3aa: CASSPGASGIEQYF

v_gene: TRBV28
j_gene: TRBJ2-6
CDR3aa: CASSPRRGGVSGANVLTF

v_gene: TRBV20-1
j_gene: TRBJ2-1
CDR3aa: CSARGVGAGGFYNEQFF

v_gene: TRBV3-1
j_gene: TRBJ2-2
CDR3aa: CASSPEAGAGTGELFF

v_gene: TRBV12-3/TRBV12-4
j_gene: TRBJ1-5
CDR3aa: CASSLVGANQPQHF

v_gene: TRBV12-3/TRBV12-4
j_gene: TRBJ2-3
CDR3aa: CASSFRRRTSGRTDTQYF

v_gene: TRBV29-1
j_gene: TRBJ2-7
CDR3aa: CSVEWSYEQYF

v_gene: TRBV11-3
j_gene: TRBJ2-3
CDR3aa: CASSLEGKSDTQYF